This T cell receptor beta chain was recorded in a study of T cell responses to AZD1222 COVID-19 vaccine. Study background: Recipients boosted at about 4 weeks or about 12 weeks are pooled. Study-wide points: Clonal diversity may have been underestimated, and the donors were mostly white British, with more females than males. Among those given AZD1222, only six were seropositive at baseline. Close to half of all spike-specific TCRs reportedly target regions of the variants that are unmutated.

The assay was immunoSEQ multiplex PCR, and TCRdb's table has in-frame clones only and misses some. The repertoire consists of about 110,000 clones, with around nine tenths occurring once and the leading ten covering over 15%. The CDR3 contains 15 residues. In germline, CDR1 is DFQATT, CDR2 SNEGSKA (reference sequence). V lost 3 bases, J lost 0 bases, and 14 bases lay in between. A remark on this clone: Its matching antigen is unknown.

The source is an adult in good health. This chain links TRBV20-1 with TRBJ1-1, with TRBD1 as a possible D gene (5 bases). The sequencing here drew on peripheral blood, taken on day 0 of AZD1222 vaccination. The CDR3 coding sequence is TGCAGTGCTAGTTGGCCGGGACTGCTGAACACTGAAGCTTTCTTT. Translation: CSASWPGLLNTEAFF.